This T cell receptor beta chain was sequenced for a study of follicular helper T cells after annual influenza vaccination. Donors with HIV/AIDS, active malignancy, immunomodulators or active illness were excluded. Trimming removed 3 bases from V and 4 bases from J; junction bases left unmatched: 2. Germline assignment: CDR1 SGHRS and CDR2 YFSETQ. This CDR3 has 13 amino acids. General study results and limits: Each annual vaccination recalled recurring oligoclonal ICOS+CD38+ cTfh clonotypes.

To note about this clone: Its target is not known.

Sequencing of TCRB used Survey level resolution. TCRdb keeps only in-frame clones here, not all; method: immunoSEQ multiplex PCR. The sample includes about 10,000 clones, roughly 80% of them seen just once. Sequences were derived from CXCR5- memory CD4+ T cells sorted from blood, sampled 6 weeks after influenza vaccination. This receptor was identified in an adult who received the influenza vaccine. The V gene is TRBV5-1, the J gene TRBJ2-5; 8 positions match TRBD1. The CDR3 is CASSSGQGETQYF. CDR3 nucleotides: TGCGCCAGCAGCTCCGGACAGGGAGAGACCCAGTACTTC.